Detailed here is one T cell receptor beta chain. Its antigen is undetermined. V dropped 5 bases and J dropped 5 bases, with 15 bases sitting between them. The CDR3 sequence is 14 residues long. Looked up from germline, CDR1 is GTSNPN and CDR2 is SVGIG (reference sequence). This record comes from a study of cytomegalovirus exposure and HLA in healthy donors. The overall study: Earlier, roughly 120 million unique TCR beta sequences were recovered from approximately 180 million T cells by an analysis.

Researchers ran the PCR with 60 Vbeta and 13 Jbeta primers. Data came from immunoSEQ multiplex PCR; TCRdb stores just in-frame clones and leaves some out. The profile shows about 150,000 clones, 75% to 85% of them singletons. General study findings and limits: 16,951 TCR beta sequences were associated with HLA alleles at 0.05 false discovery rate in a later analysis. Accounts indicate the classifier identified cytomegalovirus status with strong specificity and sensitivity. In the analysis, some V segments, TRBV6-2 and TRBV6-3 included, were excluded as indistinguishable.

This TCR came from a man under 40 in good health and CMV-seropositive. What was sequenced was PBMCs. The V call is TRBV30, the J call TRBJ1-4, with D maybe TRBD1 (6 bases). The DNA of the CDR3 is TGTGCCTGGGGAACAGGGTTCCGAAATGAAAAACTGTTTTTT. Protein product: CAWGTGFRNEKLFF. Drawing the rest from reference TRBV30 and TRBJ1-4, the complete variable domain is SQTIHQWPATLVQPVGSPLSLECTVEGTSNPNLYWYRQAAGRGLQLLFYSVGIGQISSEVPQNLSASRPQDRQFILSSKKLLLSDSGFYLCAWGTGFRNEKLFFGSGTQLSVL.